This passage covers 26 T cell receptor beta chains from one sample sequenced in a study of regulatory T cells in long-lasting Graves disease. Time point reported: newly diagnosed GD, antithyroid drugs for less than 3 months. The TCR library was made from RNA that had been extracted from PBMCs in TRIzol. iRepertoire HTBI primers and Arm-PCR of CDR3 regions built TCR beta libraries. TCRdb passed the multiplex PCR reads through MiXCR, listing each CDR3 protein once. The data show 500,000 to 700,000 distinct CDR3 sequences, around 15% seen once. The same specimen was also included in a second study, on T cells in Graves' hyperthyroidism and ophthalmopathy.

Sequenced here: peripheral blood mononuclear cells (PBMCs), sampled at new diagnosis, from a patient treated with antithyroid drugs. These receptors came from a woman in her thirties with Graves disease.

V gene TRBV6-1 combines with J gene TRBJ2-1; TRBD2 matches at 11 bases. This CDR3 is built from 15 residues. V shed 6 bases and J 7 bases; nucleotides not matched to a gene: 8. Per germline, CDR1 MNHNS and CDR2 SASEGT. CDR3 residues: CASRTSGRFTNEQFF. As DNA, the CDR3 is TGTGCCAGCAGAACTAGCGGGAGATTTACTAATGAGCAGTTCTTC.

J is TRBJ2-7 and V is TRBV7-8; D possibly uses TRBD1 or TRBD2 (5 bases each). The CDR3 sequence is 15 residues long. V lost 6 bases to trimming and J lost 3 bases, with 18 bases between them. CDR1 is SGHVS, CDR2 FQNEAQ, per germline. CDR3 protein: CASSPRGVGYYEQYF. CDR3 bases: TGTGCCAGCAGTCCTCGAGGGGTTGGCTACTACGAGCAGTACTTC.

This clonotype has a count of ten or more. J is TRBJ1-1 and V is TRBV12-3 or TRBV12-4; no definite D call. V shed 7 bases and J shed 4 bases, with 16 bases lying between them. The CDR3 is 14 residues long. The CDR3: CASNPGFSSTEAFF. The CDR3 bases are TGTGCCAGCAACCCAGGTTTCTCTTCCACTGAAGCTTTCTTT.

This clonotype was observed at least ten times. The CDR3 loop reads CASSTSDRGAFF. The CDR3 bases are TGTGCCAGCAGTACGTCCGACAGGGGTGCTTTCTTT. The rearrangement joins TRBV12-3 or TRBV12-4 to TRBJ1-1; 8 nucleotides line up with TRBD1. V was pared by 5 bases and J by 11 bases, with 7 bases of the junction left unmatched. The CDR3 extends over 12 amino acids.

In its sample, this clonotype was seen many times. This sequence joins TRBV2 and TRBJ2-2; no definite D call. The germline V gene encodes CDR1 SNHLY and CDR2 FYNNEI. Trimming took 8 bases from V and 5 from J, leaving 15 bases between them. The CDR3 totals 14 residues. Written as DNA, the CDR3 is TGTGCCAGCCGCGTCGGAGTATTGACCGGGGAGCTGTTTTTT. This gives the protein CASRVGVLTGELFF.

This clonotype was detected a few times. The chain carries TRBV19 and TRBJ1-2, with TRBD1 as a possible D gene (6 bases). Germline assignment: CDR1 LNHDA and CDR2 SQIVND (reference sequence). This CDR3 is built from 14 residues. V was cut by 6 bases and J by 0 bases, with 11 bases left in between. The CDR3 DNA reads as TGTGCCAGTAGCGACAGGCCAGCTAACTATGGCTACACCTTC. Residues: CASSDRPANYGYTF.

In this sample, this clonotype turned up many times. This chain uses TRBV28 with TRBJ2-2, with a possible D match to TRBD2 (5 bases). Trimming took 5 bases from V and 1 from J, leaving 11 bases between them. The germline gives CDR1 MDHEN, CDR2 SYDVKM. This CDR3 is 15 amino acids long. CDR3 in amino acids: CASSPRERNTGELFF. The CDR3 bases are TGTGCCAGCAGTCCCCGGGAACGGAACACCGGGGAGCTGTTTTTT.

This clonotype was seen a few times. This rearrangement joins TRBV14 to TRBJ1-2; TRBD1 is a possible D gene (5 bases). This CDR3 comprises 14 residues. The germline V gene has CDR1 SGHDN and CDR2 FVKESK. The V and J ends lost 0 bases and 4 bases respectively, with 9 bases between them. The CDR3 loop is CASSQDQGSYGYTF. CDR3 in DNA: TGTGCCAGCAGCCAAGACCAGGGTTCCTATGGCTACACCTTC.

The chain recombines TRBV4-1 with TRBJ2-5; the match to TRBD2 covers 8 bases. The ends lost 1 base at V and 1 base at J; junction bases unmatched: 5. Germline lookup yields CDR1 MGHRA and CDR2 YSYEKL. CDR3 length: 16 amino acids. The CDR3 bases are TGCGCCAGCAGCCAAGTGGTAGCGGGATCCCAAGAGACCCAGTACTTC. Protein product: CASSQVVAGSQETQYF.

V is TRBV30 and J is TRBJ2-4; 7 nucleotides agree with TRBD2. Germline V gene data show CDR1 as GTSNPN and CDR2 as SVGIG (reference sequence). This CDR3 comprises 15 residues. J gave up 6 bases and V 7 bases, and 15 bases lay outside the gene matches. CDR3 loop: CASNEETSLRNIQYF. The CDR3 DNA is TGTGCCTCGAACGAGGAGACTAGCCTCCGAAACATTCAGTACTTC. Based on the CDR3 plus reference TRBV30 and TRBJ2-4, the full variable domain is SQTIHQWPATLVQPVGSPLSLECTVEGTSNPNLYWYRQAAGRGLQLLFYSVGIGQISSEVPQNLSASRPQDRQFILSSKKLLLSDSGFYLCASNEETSLRNIQYFGAGTRLSVL.

This clonotype was recorded at least ten times. The V call is TRBV28, the J call TRBJ2-7; possibly TRBD1 for D (6 bases). V lost 4 bases to trimming and J lost 5 bases, with 21 bases between them. CDR3 size: 16 residues. The germline gives CDR1 MDHEN, CDR2 SYDVKM. CDR3 protein: CASSWGSTNTGNEQYF. CDR3 coding DNA: TGTGCCAGCAGTTGGGGGTCCACTAATACAGGGAACGAGCAGTACTTC. Combining the CDR3 with reference TRBV28 and TRBJ2-7 gives the whole variable domain DVKVTQSSRYLVKRTGEKVFLECVQDMDHENMFWYRQDPGLGLRLIYFSYDVKMKEKGDIPEGYSVSREKKERFSLILESASTNQTSMYLCASSWGSTNTGNEQYFGPGTRLTVT.

The chain couples TRBV5-1 to TRBJ2-5; perhaps TRBD2 as D (5 bases). CDR3 size: 13 residues. In germline, CDR1 is SGHRS, CDR2 YFSETQ. V was shortened by 4 bases and J by 5 bases, with 12 bases between the two germline ends. The CDR3 DNA reads TGCGCCAGCAGCCCCTCATCGGGGGAGACCCAGTACTTC. It is translated as CASSPSSGETQYF.

On this clonotype itself: A read error is possible here, since a much larger clone lies one base away. CDR3 DNA: TGTGCCAGCAGGGTCATCTACGAGCAGTGCTTC. Translating gives CASRVIYEQCF. This chain uses TRBV28 with TRBJ2-7; no definite D call. Germline lookup yields CDR1 MDHEN and CDR2 SYDVKM. This CDR3 is 11 amino acids long.

Only a few counts were recorded for this clonotype. The chain links TRBV20-1 to TRBJ2-7; 7 bases match TRBD1. Per germline, CDR1 DFQATT and CDR2 SNEGSKA (reference sequence). This CDR3 region has 13 residues. V lost 8 bases and J lost 6; bases outside the gene matches: 13. In DNA form, the CDR3 reads TGCAGTACGGACGGTGACAGGGTGGGCGAGCAGTACTTC. Its protein is CSTDGDRVGEQYF.

This clonotype was seen a handful of times. Since no conserved phenylalanine or tryptophan closes the CDR3, a read error is the likely cause. The rearrangement links TRBV6-1 to TRBJ2-7; a weak D match, TRBD2 (5 bases). The CDR3 spans 12 residues. The germline CDR1 and CDR2 sequences are MNHNS and SASEGT. V gave up 6 bases and J gave up 6 bases, with 12 bases separating them. The CDR3 region has the DNA TGTGCCAGCAGGTCTGTGAGGGTCGAGCAGTACCTC. This gives the protein CASRSVRVEQYL.

V usage is TRBV20-1 and J usage is TRBJ2-4, with unresolved D. Germline V CDR1 and CDR2: DFQATT, SNEGSKA (reference sequence). The CDR3 totals 11 residues. V was pared by 6 bases and J by 9 bases, with 12 bases between. CDR3 nucleotide sequence: TGCAGTGCAGTCCTCGAAGGCATTCAGTACTTC. This sequence encodes CSAVLEGIQYF.

Regarding this clonotype: A much larger clone is a single base away; this may be a read error. The rearrangement links TRBV2 to TRBJ2-1; D gene uncertain. There are 14 residues in the CDR3. Deletions cut 2 bases from V and 3 bases from J, with 8 bases between. Germline V gives CDR1 SNHLY, CDR2 FYNNEI. The CDR3 DNA reads as TGTGCCAGCAGTGAACTTATAGGCTACAATGAGCAGTTCTTC. Protein sequence: CASSELIGYNEQFF.

There are many counts of this clonotype. The chain is built from TRBV10-3 and TRBJ1-4; D not certain. The CDR3 consists of 13 residues. V was clipped by 6 bases and J by 5 bases, with 10 bases between them. CDR1 and CDR2 from the germline V gene are ENHRY and SYGVKD. Here the CDR3 DNA reads TGTGCCATCAGCCGGGCCGAAAATGAAAAACTGTTTTTT. Translating gives CAISRAENEKLFF.

This clonotype has a handful of counts. V gene TRBV4-2 combines with J gene TRBJ1-2, with 8 bases fitting TRBD1. The CDR3 has 16 residues. J was trimmed by 4 bases and V by 1 base; bases with no gene match: 8. Germline V gene sequence: CDR1 LGHNA, CDR2 YNFKEQ. CDR3 DNA sequence: TGTGCCAGCAGCCAAGTGGTAGTGGACAGGGTCTATGGCTACACCTTC. It is translated as CASSQVVVDRVYGYTF.

This clonotype came up many times. The rearrangement links TRBV28 to TRBJ1-2, with TRBD1 as a possible D gene (5 bases). Germline lookup yields CDR1 MDHEN and CDR2 SYDVKM. V was shortened by 4 bases and J by 4 bases, with 10 bases between the two germline ends. This CDR3 is 13 amino acids long. The CDR3 loop reads CASSSNGAYGYTF. CDR3 DNA: TGTGCCAGCAGTTCCAACGGGGCCTATGGCTACACCTTC.

J is TRBJ1-4 and V is TRBV7-9; weak D call: TRBD1 (6 bases). The germline V gene has CDR1 SEHNR and CDR2 FQNEAQ (reference sequence). The CDR3 contains 14 residues. Trimming stripped 8 bases from V and 4 bases from J, with 14 bases between. The chain's CDR3 is CASRREGGNEKLFF. Written as DNA, the CDR3 is TGTGCCAGCCGACGAGAAGGGGGTAATGAAAAACTGTTTTTT.

This clonotype was recorded at least ten times. V usage is TRBV6-1 and J usage is TRBJ1-2, with D uncertain. Trimming took off 3 bases at V and 4 bases at J, with 12 bases between the two ends. The CDR3 is 14 amino acids. Germline lookup yields CDR1 MNHNS and CDR2 SASEGT. This chain's CDR3 is CASSDLGQSYGYTF. CDR3 nucleotides: TGTGCCAGCAGTGACCTCGGGCAGTCCTATGGCTACACCTTC.

This clonotype was observed at least ten times. The V gene is TRBV6-9, the J gene TRBJ1-1; D is unclear. V was pared by 3 bases and J by 8 bases, with 7 bases between. Germline CDR1 reads MNHGY; CDR2 reads SVAAGI. The CDR3 runs to 11 residues. The chain's CDR3 is CASSYSGEAFF. Here the CDR3 DNA reads TGTGCCAGCAGTTACTCAGGAGAAGCTTTCTTT.

This clonotype turned up a few times. The chain joins TRBV9 to TRBJ1-3, with D tentatively TRBD1 (6 bases). Germline-derived CDR1 and CDR2 are SGDLS and YYNGEE. The V and J ends lost 0 bases and 0 bases respectively, with 7 bases between them. The CDR3 has 15 amino acids. The CDR3 is CASSVGTVSGNTIYF. CDR3 in DNA: TGTGCCAGCAGCGTAGGGACAGTCTCTGGAAACACCATATATTTT.

The genes are TRBV29-1 and TRBJ1-4, with a possible D match to TRBD1 (5 bases). Trimming cost V 7 bases and J 12 bases, with 12 bases left between them. The germline V gene has CDR1 SQVTM and CDR2 ANQGSEA. The CDR3 consists of 10 residues. The CDR3 DNA reads TGCAGCGCTAAGGGCAGGGAACTGTTTTTT. It yields the protein CSAKGRELFF.

This clonotype was recorded a few times. One base away lies a much larger clone, so this may be a sequencing read error. This chain uses TRBV19 with TRBJ1-1, with a tentative D call TRBD1 (6 bases). The CDR3 runs 13 residues. V gave up 11 bases and J gave up 4 bases, with 17 bases separating them. Looked up from germline, CDR1 is LNHDA and CDR2 is SQIVND (reference sequence). This CDR3 is CASGADLGTEAFF. For the CDR3, the DNA is TGTGCCTCAGGGGCGGACTTAGGCACTGAAGCTTTCTTT.